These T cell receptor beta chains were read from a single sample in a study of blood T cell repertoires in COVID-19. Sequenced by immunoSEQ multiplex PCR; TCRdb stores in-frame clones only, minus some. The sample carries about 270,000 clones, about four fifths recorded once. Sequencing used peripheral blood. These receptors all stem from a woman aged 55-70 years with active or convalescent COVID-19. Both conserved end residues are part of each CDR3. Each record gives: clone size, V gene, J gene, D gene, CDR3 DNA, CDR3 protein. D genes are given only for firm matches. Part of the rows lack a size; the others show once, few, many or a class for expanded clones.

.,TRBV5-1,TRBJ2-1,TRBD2,TGCGCCAGCAAAGCGGGGGGCGGGTACAATGAGCAGTTCTTC,CASKAGGGYNEQFF
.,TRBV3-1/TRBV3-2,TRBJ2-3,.,TGTGCCAGCAGCCAATTTCCGGACTTCACAGATACGCAGTATTTT,CASSQFPDFTDTQYF
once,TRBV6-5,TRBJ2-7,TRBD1,TGTGCCAGCAGTTACTGGGACAGGGGCTCCTACGAGCAGTACTTC,CASSYWDRGSYEQYF
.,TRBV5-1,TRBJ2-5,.,TGCGCCAGCAGCTTGGCCCTCGGGGAGACCCAGTACTTC,CASSLALGETQYF
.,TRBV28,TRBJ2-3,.,TGTGCCAGCAGTTTATCGGCAGGGTTCACAGATACGCAGTATTTT,CASSLSAGFTDTQYF
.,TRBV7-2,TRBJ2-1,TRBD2,TGTGCCAGCAGCTTTTCTTCGGGGGGGTTCTACAATGAGCAGTTCTTC,CASSFSSGGFYNEQFF
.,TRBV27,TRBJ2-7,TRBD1,TGTGCCAGCAGTCCCCTGAGGGACAGGCCCTACTCCTACGAGCAGTACTTC,CASSPLRDRPYSYEQYF
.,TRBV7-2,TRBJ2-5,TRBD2,TGTGCCAGCAGTTCCCCGGGACTAGCGGCCTCGGAGACCCAGTACTTC,CASSSPGLAASETQYF
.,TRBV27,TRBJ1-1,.,TGTGCCAGCAGTTTATACGGTTTCTCGAACACTGAAGCTTTCTTT,CASSLYGFSNTEAFF
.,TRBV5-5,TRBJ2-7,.,TGTGCCAGCAGCGGGTGGAGGGGCTACGAGCAGTACTTC,CASSGWRGYEQYF
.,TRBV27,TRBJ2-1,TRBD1,TGTGCCAGCAGTTTAGGACAGGGATGGTCCTACAATGAGCAGTTCTTC,CASSLGQGWSYNEQFF
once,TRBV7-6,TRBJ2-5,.,TGTGCCAGCAGCTTAGCGCGGGGGCCCCAAGAGACCCAGTACTTC,CASSLARGPQETQYF